The 12 T cell receptor beta chains given below trace back to one sample, sequenced in a study of radiotherapy plus CTLA-4 blockade in lung cancer. The protocol was immunoSEQ multiplex PCR, while the TCRdb copy is restricted to in-frame clones and leaves out a portion. Of tens of thousands of clones in the sample, roughly 83% are singletons; the top ten hold approximately 15%. The sequenced sample was peripheral blood, obtained from a patient treated with radiotherapy plus ipilimumab. The source is a human donor with non-small cell lung cancer that progressed on radiotherapy plus ipilimumab.

The V gene is TRBV19, the J gene TRBJ1-1; D remains unclear. V lost 5 bases and J 8 bases, leaving 9 bases between the germline ends. The length of the CDR3 is 11 residues. Germline assignment: CDR1 LNHDA and CDR2 SQIVND (reference sequence). This CDR3 reads CASSRWREAFF. CDR3 bases: TGTGCCAGTAGTCGTTGGCGAGAAGCTTTCTTT. The full variable domain, with the rest looked up from reference TRBV19 and TRBJ1-1, is DGGITQSPKYLFRKEGQNVTLSCEQNLNHDAMYWYRQDPGQGLRLIYYSQIVNDFQKGDIAEGYSVSREKKESFPLTVTSAQKNPTAFYLCASSRWREAFFGQGTRLTVV.

There are a few counts of this clone. CDR3 sequence: CASSQWTSGGAKDTQYF. The CDR3 DNA follows: TGTGCCAGCAGCCAGTGGACTAGCGGGGGGGCGAAGGATACGCAGTATTTT. V and J are TRBV7-2 and TRBJ2-3, with 15 bases matching TRBD2. The J segment lost 6 bases and the V segment lost 5 bases, leaving 9 bases of the junction unmatched. The germline V gene has CDR1 SGHTA and CDR2 FQGNSA. The CDR3 consists of 17 residues.

This clone was seen just once. The rearrangement uses TRBV5-6 and TRBJ2-3; D not certain. CDR1 and CDR2 from the germline V gene are SGHDT and YYEEEE. The CDR3 runs 14 residues. V was clipped by 4 bases and J by 3 bases, with 12 bases between them. CDR3 in amino acids: CASSHSAVTDTQYF. CDR3 coding DNA: TGTGCCAGCAGCCACTCCGCGGTAACAGATACGCAGTATTTT.

CDR3 residues: CASSLRTAYNEQFF. The CDR3 DNA follows: TGTGCCAGCAGCCTACGGACTGCCTACAATGAGCAGTTCTTC. The chain joins TRBV7-6 to TRBJ2-1; tentatively, D is TRBD2 (5 bases). Between the trimmed V and J ends, which lost 5 bases and 2 bases, there was a span of 10 bases. In germline, CDR1 is SGHVS, CDR2 FNYEAQ. The CDR3 is 14 amino acids.

V is TRBV4-1 and J is TRBJ2-7; 11 bases align to TRBD2. Trimming took 1 base from V and 4 from J; bases not matched to a gene: 6. Germline V gene data show CDR1 as MGHRA and CDR2 as YSYEKL. CDR3 length: 16 residues. The CDR3 coding sequence is TGCGCCAGCAGCCAAGGTTTGGCTAGCGGGGGGTACGAGCAGTACTTC. Encoded protein: CASSQGLASGGYEQYF.

The chain is built from TRBV10-3 and TRBJ2-7; D unclear. This CDR3 has 14 amino acids. CDR1 is ENHRY and CDR2 is SYGVKD in the germline V gene. The germline V and J ends were trimmed by 3 bases and 4 bases, with 13 bases remaining between them. CDR3 in amino acids: CAISDSALRYEQYF. CDR3 coding DNA: TGTGCCATCAGTGATTCAGCGTTACGTTACGAGCAGTACTTC.

The J gene is TRBJ2-1, the V gene TRBV19, with D unresolved. With 3 bases removed from V and 3 bases from J, the gap between germline ends came to 18 bases. The CDR3 is 17 residues long. The germline gives CDR1 LNHDA, CDR2 SQIVND (reference sequence). Here the CDR3 reads CASSINGAGSGYNEQFF. CDR3 DNA: TGTGCCAGTAGTATTAACGGAGCTGGGTCTGGCTACAATGAGCAGTTCTTC.

The chain couples TRBV11-3 to TRBJ2-2, with a weak D call TRBD2 (8 bases). Trimming left V 1 base short and J 7 bases short, with 16 bases between. The CDR3 loop spans 16 amino acids. CDR1 is SGHNT and CDR2 is YENEEA in the germline V gene. The CDR3 region is CASSLGRDSGSGELFF. The CDR3 nucleotides read TGTGCCAGCAGCTTAGGCCGGGACAGCGGGAGCGGGGAGCTGTTTTTT.

This clone showed up just once. V usage is TRBV4-3 and J usage is TRBJ1-2; D call uncertain. The ends were cut back, 0 bases at V and 4 bases at J, with 18 bases in the middle. This CDR3 is built from 17 residues. The germline V gene has CDR1 LGHNA and CDR2 YSLEER. The CDR3 spells CASSQDPQTLVPYGYTF. The CDR3 DNA is TGCGCCAGCAGCCAAGATCCACAAACCCTCGTCCCCTATGGCTACACCTTC.

Written as DNA, the CDR3 is TGTGCCAGCAGCTTGGCTATGGCGGCTTATTTCGGAGAAGCTTTCTTT. Translating gives CASSLAMAAYFGEAFF. This chain uses TRBV5-6 with TRBJ1-1; D uncertain. CDR3 length equals 16 residues. With 0 bases removed from V and 8 bases from J, the gap between germline ends came to 20 bases. Germline-derived CDR1 and CDR2 are SGHDT and YYEEEE.

The rearrangement links TRBV5-1 to TRBJ2-1; either TRBD1 or TRBD2 may supply D (5 bases each). Germline V CDR1 and CDR2: SGHRS, YFSETQ. Trimming stripped 0 bases from V and 2 bases from J, with 12 bases between. CDR3 size: 16 residues. CDR3 bases: TGCGCCAGCAGCTTGGGGGGCGGGTTAACCTACAATGAGCAGTTCTTC. This sequence encodes CASSLGGGLTYNEQFF.

J is TRBJ1-2 and V is TRBV6-6, with 8 bases identical to TRBD1. Germline V gene data show CDR1 as MNHNY and CDR2 as SVGAGI (reference sequence). The CDR3 totals 12 residues. V lost 7 bases and J lost 5; bases outside the gene matches: 3. DNA for the CDR3: TGTGCCAGCATGACAGGGGAATATGGCTACACCTTC. Its protein is CASMTGEYGYTF.